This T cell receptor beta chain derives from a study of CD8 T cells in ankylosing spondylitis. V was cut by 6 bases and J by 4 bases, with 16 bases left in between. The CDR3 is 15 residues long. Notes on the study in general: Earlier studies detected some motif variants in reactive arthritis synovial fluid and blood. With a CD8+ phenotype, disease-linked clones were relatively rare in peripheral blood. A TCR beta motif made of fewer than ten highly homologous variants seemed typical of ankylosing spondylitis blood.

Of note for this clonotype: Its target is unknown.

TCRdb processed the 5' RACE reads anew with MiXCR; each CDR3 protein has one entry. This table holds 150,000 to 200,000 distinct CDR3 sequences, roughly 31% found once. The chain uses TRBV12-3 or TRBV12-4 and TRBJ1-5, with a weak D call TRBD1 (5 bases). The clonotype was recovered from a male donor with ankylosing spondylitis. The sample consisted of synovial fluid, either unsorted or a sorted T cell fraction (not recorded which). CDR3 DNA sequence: TGTGCCAGCAGCCCGGGACTCCAAAAAAATCAGCCCCAGCATTTT. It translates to CASSPGLQKNQPQHF.